This T cell receptor (beta chain) was profiled in a study of cytomegalovirus exposure and HLA in healthy donors. Whole-study results and caveats: Roughly uniform sequencing depth across donors was assumed, possibly incorrectly. Association of a missense DCLRE1C variant with TCR beta V- and J-gene trimming was reported in a later analysis. Many donors shared some public TCRs, even though most TCR sequences were rare. In a later analysis, most CMV-associated TCR beta chains appeared HLA-restricted.

The study ran its PCR with 60 Vbeta and 13 Jbeta primers. This table comes from immunoSEQ multiplex PCR, and its TCRdb copy is limited to in-frame clones, with some not included. The data show 100,000 to 150,000 clones, with roughly three quarters seen just once and approximately 1% held by the top ten. Of note for this clone: As yet, its antigen is unknown.

The origin of this receptor is a woman aged 25 to 39 in good health and CMV-seronegative. Sequenced input: PBMCs.

CDR3 in DNA: TGTGCCAGCAAGGCGGGGAACCAAGAGACCCAGTACTTC. Its translation: CASKAGNQETQYF. The rearrangement joins TRBV6-1 to TRBJ2-5; maybe TRBD2 (6 bases). The CDR3 is 13 amino acids. The V and J ends lost 7 bases and 0 bases respectively, with 9 bases between them. Germline V gene sequence: CDR1 MNHNS, CDR2 SASEGT.